The source of this TCR beta chain is a study of breast tumors, draining lymph nodes, adjacent tissues. TCRdb used MiXCR to reprocess the multiplex PCR reads, holding one entry per CDR3 protein. The sample gives about 180,000 distinct CDR3 sequences, 33% of which show up once; about 4.5% is in the top ten. On this clonotype: What it binds is not known. A much larger clonotype is one base distant, so this may be a read error.

Axillary draining lymph nodes of breast cancer patients supplied the node samples. The study's findings and limits: Luminal-like breast cancer showed significantly greater tumor-nontumor repertoire similarity than basal-like breast cancer did.

The specimen sequenced was axillary lymph node tissue. The TCR originated in a female donor with breast cancer. Some clones in this sample may be carry-over from other donors' samples.

CDR3 amino acids: CASSVGDSSYEQSF. The CDR3 DNA is TGTGCCAGCAGCGTCGGGGACAGCTCCTACGAGCAGTCCTTC. This chain links TRBV9 with TRBJ2-7; 7 positions agree with TRBD1. CDR1 is SGDLS and CDR2 is YYNGEE in the germline V gene. The CDR3 is 14 amino acids.